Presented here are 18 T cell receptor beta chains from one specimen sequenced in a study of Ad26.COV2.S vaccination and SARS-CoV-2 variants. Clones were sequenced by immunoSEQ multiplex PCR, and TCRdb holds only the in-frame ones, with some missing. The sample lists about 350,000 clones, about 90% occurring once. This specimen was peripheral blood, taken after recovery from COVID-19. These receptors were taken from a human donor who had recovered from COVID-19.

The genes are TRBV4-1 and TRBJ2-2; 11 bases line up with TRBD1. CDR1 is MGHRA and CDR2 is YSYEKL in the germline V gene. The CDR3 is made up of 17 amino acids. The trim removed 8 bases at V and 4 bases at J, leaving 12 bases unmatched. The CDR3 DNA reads TGCGCCAGCCTCCCTGACGGACAGGGGGCTTTCACCGGGGAGCTGTTTTTT. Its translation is CASLPDGQGAFTGELFF.

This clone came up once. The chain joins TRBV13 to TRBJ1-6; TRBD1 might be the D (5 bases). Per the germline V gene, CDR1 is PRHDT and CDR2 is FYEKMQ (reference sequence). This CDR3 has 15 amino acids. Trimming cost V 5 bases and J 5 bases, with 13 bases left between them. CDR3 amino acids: CASSGTGENNSPLHF. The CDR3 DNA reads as TGTGCCAGCAGCGGGACGGGGGAAAATAATTCACCCCTCCACTTT.

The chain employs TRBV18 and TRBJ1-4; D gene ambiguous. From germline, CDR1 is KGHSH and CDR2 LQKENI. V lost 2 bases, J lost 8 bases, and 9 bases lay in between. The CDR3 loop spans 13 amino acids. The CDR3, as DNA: TGTGCCAGCTCACCAGCCACGGGAGAAAAACTGTTTTTT. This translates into CASSPATGEKLFF. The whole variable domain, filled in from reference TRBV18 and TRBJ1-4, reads NAGVMQNPRHLVRRRGQEARLRCSPMKGHSHVYWYRQLPEEGLKFMVYLQKENIIDESGMPKERFSAEFPKEGPSILRIQQVVRGDSAAYFCASSPATGEKLFFGSGTQLSVL.

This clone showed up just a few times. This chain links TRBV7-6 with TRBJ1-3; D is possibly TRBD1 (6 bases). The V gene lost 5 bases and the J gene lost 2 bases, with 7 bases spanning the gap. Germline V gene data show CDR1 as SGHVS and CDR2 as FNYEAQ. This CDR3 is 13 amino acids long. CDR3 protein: CASSGQPGNTIYF. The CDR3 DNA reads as TGTGCCAGCAGCGGACAGCCTGGAAACACCATATATTTT.

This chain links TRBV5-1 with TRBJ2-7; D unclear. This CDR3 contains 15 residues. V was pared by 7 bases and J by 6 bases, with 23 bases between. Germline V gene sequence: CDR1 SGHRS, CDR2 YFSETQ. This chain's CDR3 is CASQSRSSHGSEQYF. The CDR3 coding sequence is TGCGCCAGCCAATCGAGGAGCTCCCATGGCTCCGAGCAGTACTTC. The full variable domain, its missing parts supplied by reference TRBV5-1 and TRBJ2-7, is KAGVTQTPRYLIKTRGQQVTLSCSPISGHRSVSWYQQTPGQGLQFLFEYFSETQRNKGNFPGRFSGRQFSNSRSEMNVSTLELGDSALYLCASQSRSSHGSEQYFGPGTRLTVT.

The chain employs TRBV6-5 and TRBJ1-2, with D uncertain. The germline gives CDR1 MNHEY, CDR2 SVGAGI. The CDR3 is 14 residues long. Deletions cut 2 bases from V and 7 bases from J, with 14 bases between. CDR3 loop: CASSYPGGLSGYTF. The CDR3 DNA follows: TGTGCCAGCAGTTACCCAGGAGGGCTCAGTGGCTACACCTTC.

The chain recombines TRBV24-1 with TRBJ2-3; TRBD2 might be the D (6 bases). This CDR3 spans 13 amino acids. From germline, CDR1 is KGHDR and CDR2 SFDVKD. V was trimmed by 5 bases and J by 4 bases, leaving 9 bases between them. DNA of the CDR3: TGTGCCACCAGTGCCGGGGAGGCAGATACGCAGTATTTT. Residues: CATSAGEADTQYF.

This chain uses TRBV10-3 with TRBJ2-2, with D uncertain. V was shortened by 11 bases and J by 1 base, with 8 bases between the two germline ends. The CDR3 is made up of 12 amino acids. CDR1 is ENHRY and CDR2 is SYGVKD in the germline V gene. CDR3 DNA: TGTGCCGCCCTAGGGAACACCGGGGAGCTGTTTTTT. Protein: CAALGNTGELFF.

CDR3 nucleotide sequence: TGCGCCAGCAGCCAAGGACAGGTAGAGACCCAGTACTTC. It translates to CASSQGQVETQYF. This sequence joins TRBV4-1 and TRBJ2-5, with a weak D call TRBD1 (6 bases). V lost 1 base, J lost 4 bases, and 7 bases lay in between. Germline V gene data show CDR1 as MGHRA and CDR2 as YSYEKL. The CDR3 loop spans 13 amino acids.

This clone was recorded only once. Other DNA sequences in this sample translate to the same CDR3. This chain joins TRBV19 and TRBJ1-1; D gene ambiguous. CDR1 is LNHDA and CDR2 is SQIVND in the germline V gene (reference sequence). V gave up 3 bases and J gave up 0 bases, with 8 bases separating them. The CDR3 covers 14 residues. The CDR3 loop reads CASSIGRLNTEAFF. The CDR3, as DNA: TGTGCCAGTAGTATCGGCAGATTGAACACTGAAGCTTTCTTT.

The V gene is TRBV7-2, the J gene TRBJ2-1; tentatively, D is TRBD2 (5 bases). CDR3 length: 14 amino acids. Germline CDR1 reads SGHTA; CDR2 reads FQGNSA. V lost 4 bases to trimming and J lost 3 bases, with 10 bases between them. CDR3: CASSSPGYYNEQFF. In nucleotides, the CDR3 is TGTGCCAGCAGCTCCCCGGGATACTACAATGAGCAGTTCTTC.

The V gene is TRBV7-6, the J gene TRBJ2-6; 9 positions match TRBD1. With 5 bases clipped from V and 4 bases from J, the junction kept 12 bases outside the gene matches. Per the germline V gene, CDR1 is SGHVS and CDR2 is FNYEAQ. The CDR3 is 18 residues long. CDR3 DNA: TGTGCCAGCAGCGCAACCGGGACAGGGATCTCCGGGGCCAACGTCCTGACTTTC. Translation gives CASSATGTGISGANVLTF.

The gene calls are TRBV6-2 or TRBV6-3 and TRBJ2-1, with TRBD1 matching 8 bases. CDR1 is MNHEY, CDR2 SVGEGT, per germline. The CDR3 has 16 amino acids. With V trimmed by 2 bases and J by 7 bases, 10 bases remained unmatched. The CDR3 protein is CASSYDAGGRLNEQFF. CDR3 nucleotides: TGTGCCAGCAGTTACGACGCAGGGGGCAGGCTTAATGAGCAGTTCTTC.

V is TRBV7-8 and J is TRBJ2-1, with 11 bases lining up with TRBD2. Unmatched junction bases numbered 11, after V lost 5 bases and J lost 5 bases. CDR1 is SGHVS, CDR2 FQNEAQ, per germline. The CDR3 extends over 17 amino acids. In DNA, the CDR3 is TGTGCCAGCAGCAAGGTGATAGCGGGGGGGCGGGACAATGAGCAGTTCTTC. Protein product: CASSKVIAGGRDNEQFF. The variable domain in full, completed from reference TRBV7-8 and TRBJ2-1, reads GAGVSQSPRYKVAKRGQDVALRCDPISGHVSLFWYQQALGQGPEFLTYFQNEAQLDKSGLPSDRFFAERPEGSVSTLKIQRTQQEDSAVYLCASSKVIAGGRDNEQFFGPGTRLTVL.

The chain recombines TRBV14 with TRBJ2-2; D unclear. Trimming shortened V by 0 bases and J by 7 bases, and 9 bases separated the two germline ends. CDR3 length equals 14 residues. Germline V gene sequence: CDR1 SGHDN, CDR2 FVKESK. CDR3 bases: TGTGCCAGCAGCCAAGAACCTCGTTACGGGGAGCTGTTTTTT. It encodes CASSQEPRYGELFF.

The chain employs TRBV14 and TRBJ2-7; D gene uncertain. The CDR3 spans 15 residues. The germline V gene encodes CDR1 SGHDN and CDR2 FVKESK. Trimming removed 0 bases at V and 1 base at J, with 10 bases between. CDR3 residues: CASSQDPGRSYEQYF. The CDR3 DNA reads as TGTGCCAGCAGCCAAGATCCCGGCAGGTCCTACGAGCAGTACTTC.

CDR3 sequence: CASSYSPSGTYEQYF. The CDR3 bases are TGTGCCAGCAGTTACTCCCCTAGCGGGACCTACGAGCAGTACTTC. The rearrangement joins TRBV6-6 to TRBJ2-7; 9 positions agree with TRBD2. Germline V gene sequence: CDR1 MNHNY, CDR2 SVGAGI (reference sequence). The CDR3 spans 15 residues. V gave up 0 bases and J gave up 2 bases; unmatched junction bases: 2.

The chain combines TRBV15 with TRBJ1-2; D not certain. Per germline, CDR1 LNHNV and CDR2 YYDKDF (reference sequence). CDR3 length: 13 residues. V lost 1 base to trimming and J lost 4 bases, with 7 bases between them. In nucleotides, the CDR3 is TGTGCCACCAGCAGAGGAACAGCCTATGGCTACACCTTC. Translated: CATSRGTAYGYTF. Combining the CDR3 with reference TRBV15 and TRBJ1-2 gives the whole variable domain DAMVIQNPRYQVTQFGKPVTLSCSQTLNHNVMYWYQQKSSQAPKLLFHYYDKDFNNEADTPDNFQSRRPNTSFCFLDIRSPGLGDTAMYLCATSRGTAYGYTFGSGTRLTVV.